The 20 T cell receptor beta chains below come from one sample, sequenced in a study of blood T cell repertoires in COVID-19. Libraries were prepared by immunoSEQ multiplex PCR; TCRdb keeps only in-frame clonotypes and omits some of them. The sample yields over 200,000 clones, around 83% seen once. The sample taken for sequencing was peripheral blood. The source is a man aged 35-49 years who had recovered from COVID-19.

This rearrangement joins TRBV11-2 to TRBJ1-3; TRBD1 agrees at 7 bases. The CDR3 runs 14 residues. From germline, CDR1 is SGHAT and CDR2 FQNNGV. J gave up 7 bases and V 2 bases, and 5 bases lay outside the gene matches. For the CDR3, the DNA is TGTGCCAGCAGCTTATCGACAGGGTCGAACACCATATATTTT. Amino acid sequence: CASSLSTGSNTIYF.

The chain carries TRBV19 and TRBJ2-5; weak D call: TRBD2 (5 bases). The CDR3 consists of 13 residues. V was clipped by 5 bases and J by 2 bases, with 9 bases between them. The V gene's germline CDR1 is LNHDA and CDR2 SQIVND (reference sequence). DNA for the CDR3: TGTGCCAGTAGTTTGGGGAGTCAAGAGACCCAGTACTTC. It encodes CASSLGSQETQYF.

This rearrangement joins TRBV5-8 to TRBJ2-5; 10 nucleotides align to TRBD2. Germline V gene lookup returns CDR1 SGHTS and CDR2 YDEGEE. The CDR3 is made up of 17 amino acids. The ends lost 5 bases at V and 2 bases at J; junction bases unmatched: 12. The CDR3 is CASSSTQTSGPQETQYF. For the CDR3, the DNA is TGTGCCAGCAGTTCGACCCAGACTAGCGGGCCTCAAGAGACCCAGTACTTC. Full variable domain (rest looked up from reference TRBV5-8 and TRBJ2-5): EAGVTQSPTHLIKTRGQQATLRCSPISGHTSVYWYQQALGLGLQFLLWYDEGEERNRGNFPPRFSGRQFPNYSSELNVNALELEDSALYLCASSSTQTSGPQETQYFGPGTRLLVL.

This clone was seen only once. The V gene is TRBV5-5, the J gene TRBJ1-3; D call uncertain. The length of the CDR3 is 16 residues. Looked up from germline, CDR1 is SGHKS and CDR2 is YYEKEE (reference sequence). Trimming shortened V by 4 bases and J by 1 base, and 15 bases separated the two germline ends. This CDR3 is CASSPGGLASGNTIYF. In DNA, the CDR3 is TGTGCCAGCAGCCCAGGTGGACTGGCTTCTGGAAACACCATATATTTT.

The rearrangement joins TRBV25-1 to TRBJ2-3; D remains ambiguous. The CDR3 spans 14 residues. Germline V CDR1 and CDR2: MGHDK, SYGVNS. The V end lost 3 bases, the J end lost 2 bases, and 9 bases lay between the germline ends. CDR3 sequence: CASSDSGFTDTQYF. DNA for the CDR3: TGTGCCAGCAGTGACTCCGGTTTCACAGATACGCAGTATTTT.

The rearrangement joins TRBV9 to TRBJ2-4; a possible D gene is TRBD1 (6 bases). This CDR3 has 16 residues. Trimming cost V 3 bases and J 0 bases, with 13 bases left between them. Germline CDR1 reads SGDLS; CDR2 reads YYNGEE. The CDR3 is CASSDLQGLAKNIQYF. In DNA form, the CDR3 reads TGTGCCAGCAGCGACTTACAGGGCCTAGCCAAAAACATTCAGTACTTC.

The V gene is TRBV6-5, the J gene TRBJ1-1; the D is unclear. Germline V gives CDR1 MNHEY, CDR2 SVGAGI. V gave up 8 bases and J gave up 0 bases, with 10 bases separating them. This CDR3 region has 13 residues. The CDR3 sequence is CASQGLMNTEAFF. The CDR3 DNA is TGTGCCAGCCAAGGACTGATGAACACTGAAGCTTTCTTT.

The chain uses TRBV30 and TRBJ2-3; a weak D match, TRBD2 (5 bases). The CDR3 extends over 14 amino acids. V was shortened by 5 bases and J by 5 bases, with 17 bases between the two germline ends. Germline CDR1 GTSNPN, CDR2 SVGIG (reference sequence). CDR3 sequence reads: CAWGRDIRRDTQYF. CDR3 bases: TGTGCCTGGGGCCGGGATATCCGCAGAGATACGCAGTATTTT.

The chain carries TRBV4-3 and TRBJ2-7; TRBD1 agrees at 9 bases. In germline, CDR1 is LGHNA, CDR2 YSLEER. V lost 1 base, J lost 5 bases, and 6 bases stayed unmatched. The CDR3 is 15 residues long. The CDR3 sequence: CASSQGMGTGNEQYF. As DNA, the CDR3 is TGCGCCAGCAGCCAAGGAATGGGGACAGGGAACGAGCAGTACTTC.

This chain uses TRBV11-2 with TRBJ1-5, with 7 bases fitting TRBD1. V dropped 2 bases and J dropped 2; count of bases not matched to a gene: 3. The CDR3 loop spans 15 amino acids. Germline loops: CDR1 SGHAT, CDR2 FQNNGV. CDR3 in amino acids: CASSLNRGGNQPQHF. The DNA for the CDR3 is TGTGCCAGCAGCTTAAACAGGGGAGGCAATCAGCCCCAGCATTTT. Complete variable domain (other parts from reference TRBV11-2 and TRBJ1-5): EAGVAQSPRYKIIEKRQSVAFWCNPISGHATLYWYQQILGQGPKLLIQFQNNGVVDDSQLPKDRFSAERLKGVDSTLKIQPAKLEDSAVYLCASSLNRGGNQPQHFGDGTRLSIL.

The rearrangement uses TRBV30 and TRBJ2-7, with no clear D. Germline V CDR1 and CDR2: GTSNPN, SVGIG (reference sequence). Trimming shortened V by 3 bases and J by 3 bases, and 12 bases separated the two germline ends. CDR3 length equals 13 residues. The CDR3 DNA reads as TGTGCCTGGAGGGCCCGACGGGTCTACGAGCAGTACTTC. Translated, it gives CAWRARRVYEQYF. The variable domain in full, with the rest retrieved from reference TRBV30 and TRBJ2-7, is SQTIHQWPATLVQPVGSPLSLECTVEGTSNPNLYWYRQAAGRGLQLLFYSVGIGQISSEVPQNLSASRPQDRQFILSSKKLLLSDSGFYLCAWRARRVYEQYFGPGTRLTVT.

The chain has TRBV20-1 and TRBJ2-1, with 9 bases identical to TRBD2. This CDR3 is 14 amino acids long. Unmatched junction bases numbered 10, after V lost 3 bases and J lost 10 bases. Germline loops: CDR1 DFQATT, CDR2 SNEGSKA (reference sequence). The CDR3 reads CSASKGAGGGEQFF. In DNA form, the CDR3 reads TGCAGTGCTAGTAAAGGAGCGGGGGGAGGGGAGCAGTTCTTC.

This clone was seen a single time. CDR3 region: CASSVEPGFYGYTF. Written as DNA, the CDR3 is TGTGCCAGCAGTGTGGAGCCCGGATTCTATGGCTACACCTTC. The rearrangement links TRBV6-4 to TRBJ1-2; no reliable D call. The CDR3 is made up of 14 amino acids. V was cut by 4 bases and J by 4 bases, with 13 bases left in between. Germline V gives CDR1 MRHNA, CDR2 SNTAGT.

This clone was counted a few times. The chain carries TRBV10-3 and TRBJ2-5; D perhaps matches TRBD2 (6 bases). V lost 4 bases to trimming and J lost 5 bases, with 11 bases between them. Germline CDR1 and CDR2: ENHRY and SYGVKD. This CDR3 spans 13 amino acids. The CDR3 is CAISVAGWETQYF. CDR3 sequence (DNA): TGTGCCATCAGTGTGGCGGGGTGGGAGACCCAGTACTTC.

This chain joins TRBV5-1 and TRBJ1-2; 8 bases agree with TRBD1. Germline V CDR1 and CDR2: SGHRS, YFSETQ. With V trimmed by 7 bases and J by 6 bases, 5 bases remained unmatched. This CDR3 is built from 12 residues. The CDR3 loop is CASSTTGDGYTF. CDR3 DNA sequence: TGCGCCAGCTCTACGACAGGGGATGGCTACACCTTC. Looking up the rest from reference TRBV5-1 and TRBJ1-2 gives the full variable domain: KAGVTQTPRYLIKTRGQQVTLSCSPISGHRSVSWYQQTPGQGLQFLFEYFSETQRNKGNFPGRFSGRQFSNSRSEMNVSTLELGDSALYLCASSTTGDGYTFGSGTRLTVV.

V is TRBV3-1 (or the pseudogene TRBV3-2) and J is TRBJ1-6, with D tentatively TRBD1 (5 bases). Germline-derived CDR1 and CDR2 are LGHDT and YNNKEL (reference sequence). Trimming removed 0 bases from V and 1 base from J, with 13 bases in between. The CDR3 totals 18 residues. DNA of the CDR3: TGTGCCAGCAGCCAAGATGGGCCAGGGCGTTCCTATAATTCACCCCTCCACTTT. This encodes CASSQDGPGRSYNSPLHF.

The chain is built from TRBV11-2 and TRBJ2-3, with 7 bases that match TRBD2. CDR1 is SGHAT, CDR2 FQNNGV, per germline. CDR3 length: 15 amino acids. V lost 1 base, J lost 4 bases, and 5 bases stayed unmatched. DNA of the CDR3: TGTGCCAGCAGCTTAGGGGGAGGGCCCGCAGATACGCAGTATTTT. Translating gives CASSLGGGPADTQYF.

V and J are TRBV25-1 and TRBJ1-1; D ambiguous. Germline lookup yields CDR1 MGHDK and CDR2 SYGVNS. There are 13 residues in the CDR3. V lost 1 base and J lost 4, with 7 bases in between. The CDR3 DNA is TGTGCCAGCAGTGAATGGGCAACCACTGAAGCTTTCTTT. Translated: CASSEWATTEAFF.

This chain uses TRBV11-2 with TRBJ2-5; the D gene is possibly TRBD1 (5 bases). The germline V gene has CDR1 SGHAT and CDR2 FQNNGV. V lost 0 bases and J 7 bases, leaving 12 bases between the germline ends. The CDR3 contains 14 residues. CDR3 DNA sequence: TGTGCCAGCAGCTTAGAAGGACCTCAGGGGACCCAGTACTTC. As protein: CASSLEGPQGTQYF.

The count of this clone is one. The chain employs TRBV19 and TRBJ2-1, with 11 bases fitting TRBD2. There are 15 residues in the CDR3. The germline V gene encodes CDR1 LNHDA and CDR2 SQIVND (reference sequence). With V trimmed by 8 bases and J by 6 bases, 9 bases remained unmatched. The CDR3 region is CASELAGGYGNEQFF. The CDR3 nucleotides are TGTGCCAGTGAGCTAGCGGGGGGCTACGGCAATGAGCAGTTCTTC. The whole variable domain, remainder taken from reference TRBV19 and TRBJ2-1, is DGGITQSPKYLFRKEGQNVTLSCEQNLNHDAMYWYRQDPGQGLRLIYYSQIVNDFQKGDIAEGYSVSREKKESFPLTVTSAQKNPTAFYLCASELAGGYGNEQFFGPGTRLTVL.